These T cell receptor beta chains were read from a single sample in a study of response to subunit inactivated influenza vaccine. Using its own MiXCR run on the RT-PCR reads, TCRdb lists one record per CDR3 protein. The top ten hold approximately 2% of the sample, which has hundreds of thousands of distinct CDR3 sequences, about 25% seen once. The sample was CD4+ T cells sorted from PBMCs, taken roughly 5 days after vaccination. The source is a man in his forties or fifties who received an inactivated influenza vaccine. Each CDR3 is given with its conserved first and last residue. A D gene is named only where the DNA matches it firmly. A row's size may be missing; if present it is once, few, many or a size class.

V: TRBV6-5
size: few
D: -
J: TRBJ2-7
length: 14
CDR3: CASSYSKGGYEQYF
DNA: TGTGCCAGCAGTTACTCGAAGGGCGGCTACGAGCAGTACTTC

V: TRBV19
size: few
D: TRBD1
J: TRBJ1-1
length: 17
CDR3: CASSIAVLTGWNTEAFF
DNA: TGTGCCAGTAGTATAGCGGTATTGACAGGGTGGAACACTGAAGCTTTCTTT

V: TRBV5-1
size: few
D: TRBD1
J: TRBJ1-5
length: 15
CDR3: CASSLGQGKNQPQHF
DNA: TGCGCCAGCAGCTTGGGACAGGGAAAAAATCAGCCCCAGCATTTT

V: TRBV15
size: many
D: TRBD2
J: TRBJ2-7
length: 17
CDR3: CATSRELAGEVPYEQYF
DNA: TGTGCCACCAGCAGAGAACTAGCGGGAGAGGTTCCTTACGAGCAGTACTTC

V: TRBV7-8
size: few
D: -
J: TRBJ2-1
length: 17
CDR3: CASSSTLGAGAYNEQFF
DNA: TGTGCCAGCAGCTCCACCTTGGGGGCGGGAGCCTACAATGAGCAGTTCTTC

V: TRBV5-1
size: -
D: -
J: TRBJ2-1
length: 15
CDR3: CASSLYGDSYNEQFF
DNA: TGCGCCAGCAGCTTGTATGGAGACTCCTACAATGAGCAGTTCTTC

V: TRBV4-3
size: -
D: -
J: TRBJ2-1
length: 16
CDR3: CASSSQVGGGSNEQFF
DNA: TGCGCCAGCAGCAGCCAAGTGGGTGGCGGGTCCAATGAGCAGTTCTTC

V: TRBV7-9
size: -
D: -
J: TRBJ2-5
length: 13
CDR3: CASSFQGGETQYF
DNA: TGTGCCAGCAGCTTCCAGGGGGGAGAGACCCAGTACTTC

V: TRBV4-2
size: -
D: -
J: TRBJ2-5
length: 11
CDR3: CASSQEGRMYF
DNA: TGTGCCAGCAGCCAAGAGGGCAGGATGTACTTC

V: TRBV5-1
size: few
D: TRBD1
J: TRBJ2-5
length: 14
CDR3: CASSWGQGAKTQYF
DNA: TGCGCCAGCAGCTGGGGACAGGGGGCAAAGACCCAGTACTTC

V: TRBV5-1
size: -
D: -
J: TRBJ1-5
length: 14
CDR3: CASSLAGANQPQHF
DNA: TGCGCCAGCAGCTTGGCAGGGGCGAATCAGCCCCAGCATTTT

V: TRBV20-1
size: -
D: -
J: TRBJ2-2
length: 15
CDR3: CSASPFDKNTGELFF
DNA: TGCAGTGCTAGCCCCTTCGACAAGAACACCGGGGAGCTGTTTTTT

V: TRBV7-9
size: -
D: TRBD2
J: TRBJ2-5
length: 16
CDR3: CASSTGLAGSQETQYF
DNA: TGTGCCAGCAGCACCGGACTAGCGGGATCTCAAGAGACCCAGTACTTC

V: TRBV29-1
size: few
D: TRBD1
J: TRBJ1-5
length: 14
CDR3: CSVGVGTANQPQHF
DNA: TGCAGCGTTGGGGTCGGGACAGCAAATCAGCCCCAGCATTTT

V: TRBV18
size: few
D: -
J: TRBJ2-2
length: 13
CDR3: CASSRVNTGELFF
DNA: TGTGCCAGCTCAAGGGTGAACACCGGGGAGCTGTTTTTT

V: TRBV10-3
size: few
D: TRBD2
J: TRBJ2-1
length: 16
CDR3: CAISDQTSGGANEQFF
DNA: TGTGCCATCAGTGACCAGACTAGCGGGGGGGCGAATGAGCAGTTCTTC

V: TRBV4-3
size: -
D: TRBD2
J: TRBJ2-1
length: 15
CDR3: CASSQEAGGRNEQFF
DNA: TGCGCCAGCAGCCAAGAAGCGGGGGGGCGTAATGAGCAGTTCTTC

V: TRBV10-3
size: -
D: TRBD1
J: TRBJ2-5
length: 16
CDR3: CAISDLDRGGLETQYF
DNA: TGTGCCATCAGTGATCTGGACAGGGGGGGTTTGGAGACCCAGTACTTC

V: TRBV21-1
size: -
D: -
J: TRBJ2-1
length: 13
CDR3: CASSTSRTNEQFF
DNA: TGTGCCAGCAGCACCTCTAGGACTAATGAGCAGTTCTTC

V: TRBV20-1
size: -
D: -
J: TRBJ2-2
length: 15
CDR3: CSASDYGVKPGELFF
DNA: TGCAGTGCCTCAGATTATGGAGTTAAGCCCGGGGAGCTGTTTTTT

V: TRBV7-9
size: few
D: TRBD2
J: TRBJ2-3
length: 15
CDR3: CASNPGLAGADTQYF
DNA: TGTGCCAGCAACCCGGGACTAGCGGGGGCAGATACGCAGTATTTT

V: TRBV5-1
size: few
D: -
J: TRBJ2-7
length: 14
CDR3: CASSLVGGEYEQYF
DNA: TGCGCCAGCAGCTTGGTCGGGGGCGAGTACGAGCAGTACTTC

V: TRBV6-5
size: few
D: TRBD2
J: TRBJ2-5
length: 14
CDR3: CASSYTGGLETQYF
DNA: TGTGCCAGCAGTTATACGGGAGGACTAGAGACCCAGTACTTC

V: TRBV12-3/TRBV12-4
size: few
D: -
J: TRBJ1-1
length: 15
CDR3: CASSPSAGVGTEAFF
DNA: TGTGCCAGCAGTCCCAGCGCCGGGGTCGGCACTGAAGCTTTCTTT

V: TRBV20-1
size: few
D: TRBD1
J: TRBJ1-1
length: 12
CDR3: CHPYRGRTEAFF
DNA: TGCCACCCATACAGGGGGCGAACTGAAGCTTTCTTT

V: TRBV6-8
size: -
D: TRBD2
J: TRBJ2-2
length: 20
CDR3: CASRDQGLAEEGELTGELFF
DNA: TGTGCCAGCAGGGATCAGGGACTAGCGGAGGAAGGAGAATTAACCGGGGAGCTGTTTTTT

V: TRBV10-3
size: -
D: -
J: TRBJ2-5
length: 13
CDR3: CAISSQGKETQYF
DNA: TGTGCCATCAGCTCCCAGGGAAAAGAGACCCAGTACTTC

V: TRBV18
size: few
D: TRBD1
J: TRBJ2-7
length: 14
CDR3: CASTTGTGAYEQYF
DNA: TGTGCCAGCACCACCGGGACAGGTGCCTACGAGCAGTACTTC

V: TRBV12-3/TRBV12-4
size: -
D: TRBD1
J: TRBJ2-3
length: 16
CDR3: CASSRRTGGGTDTQYF
DNA: TGTGCCAGCAGCCGAAGGACAGGGGGAGGCACAGATACGCAGTATTTT

V: TRBV7-2
size: -
D: TRBD2
J: TRBJ2-1
length: 15
CDR3: CASSWTSDSYNEQFF
DNA: TGTGCCAGCAGTTGGACTAGCGACTCCTACAATGAGCAGTTCTTC

V: TRBV6-4
size: few
D: -
J: TRBJ2-1
length: 17
CDR3: CASSDSVKGGPYNEQFF
DNA: TGTGCCAGCAGTGACTCTGTCAAGGGAGGCCCCTACAATGAGCAGTTCTTC

V: TRBV5-4
size: few
D: -
J: TRBJ2-5
length: 14
CDR3: CASSLLGPSETQYF
DNA: TGTGCCAGCAGCCTACTGGGACCTTCAGAGACCCAGTACTTC

V: TRBV25-1
size: few
D: TRBD2
J: TRBJ2-7
length: 13
CDR3: CASSLPGGDEQYF
DNA: TGTGCCAGCAGCCTCCCGGGAGGCGACGAGCAGTACTTC

V: TRBV6-1
size: few
D: -
J: TRBJ1-5
length: 14
CDR3: CASRKGAVNQPQHF
DNA: TGTGCCAGCAGAAAAGGGGCGGTCAATCAGCCCCAGCATTTT

V: TRBV5-1
size: few
D: -
J: TRBJ2-5
length: 14
CDR3: CASSPAGSDETQYF
DNA: TGCGCCAGCAGTCCCGCCGGGAGCGACGAGACCCAGTACTTC

V: TRBV5-1
size: few
D: TRBD2
J: TRBJ2-1
length: 17
CDR3: CASSPRTGGPTYNEQFF
DNA: TGCGCCAGCAGCCCGAGGACGGGAGGGCCTACGTACAATGAGCAGTTCTTC

V: TRBV12-3/TRBV12-4
size: -
D: TRBD1
J: TRBJ2-7
length: 16
CDR3: CASSSGTGTGSGEQYF
DNA: TGTGCCAGCAGTTCGGGGACCGGGACAGGGAGCGGCGAGCAGTACTTC

V: TRBV5-1
size: few
D: TRBD1
J: TRBJ2-3
length: 15
CDR3: CASSLSGGDSDTQYF
DNA: TGCGCCAGCAGCTTGTCAGGGGGCGATTCAGATACGCAGTATTTT

V: TRBV20-1
size: few
D: TRBD2
J: TRBJ2-7
length: 15
CDR3: CSAHPGGHGSYEQYF
DNA: TGCAGTGCTCACCCGGGGGGGCATGGCTCCTACGAGCAGTACTTC